This T cell receptor beta chain was found in a study of T cells in tumors after PD-1 blockade. The germline gives CDR1 LNHDA, CDR2 SQIVND (reference sequence). This CDR3 is built from 13 residues. Losses at the gene ends were 10 bases for V and 7 bases for J; bases not matched to a gene: 6. Assay used: immunoSEQ multiplex PCR; TCRdb lists only in-frame clones, some missing. The data show several thousand clones, 69% seen once. The chain employs TRBV19 and TRBJ1-6, with 8 bases that match TRBD1. Source: tumor tissue, taken after anti-PD-1 treatment. This clonotype originated in a human donor with basal cell carcinoma. The CDR3 nucleotides read TGTGCCACCGCGACAGGGGAGAATTCACCCCTCCACTTT. Amino acid sequence: CATATGENSPLHF.